Listed below are T cell receptor beta chains from one sample, sequenced in a study of T-cell memory formation after mild COVID-19. One entry per CDR3 protein results from TCRdb running MiXCR on the 5' RACE reads. Here the sample spans about 400,000 distinct CDR3 sequences, 20% to 30% being singletons. Sequences were obtained from PBMCs or a T cell subset sorted from them (not recorded which). The receptors derive from an adult woman who had mild COVID-19 (a few samples of this study predate the infection). Cell type and time point are not known. The CDR3 runs from the conserved cysteine through the conserved F or W. The D gene is left open where the match is weak. Clone size is stated in some rows and not others, as once, few, many or a class when expanded.

clone_size | d_call | j_call | v_call | cdr3_aa | cdr3_nt
few | NA | TRBJ2-3 | TRBV5-4 | CASSLVPRADTQYF | TGTGCCAGCAGCTTGGTGCCCCGCGCAGATACGCAGTATTTT
NA | NA | TRBJ2-2 | TRBV2 | CASSEVARSPGELFF | TGTGCCAGCAGTGAAGTCGCCAGGAGCCCCGGGGAGCTGTTTTTT
NA | NA | TRBJ2-5 | TRBV5-1 | CASSTQDRSETQYF | TGCGCCAGCAGCACCCAGGACAGATCTGAGACCCAGTACTTC
few | TRBD1 | TRBJ1-5 | TRBV20-1 | CSARGGTGLNQPQHF | TGCAGTGCTAGAGGCGGGACAGGGCTTAATCAGCCCCAGCATTTT
NA | NA | TRBJ2-3 | TRBV5-1 | CASSLGMLGRGSTDTQYF | TGCGCCAGCAGCTTAGGGATGCTGGGACGCGGTAGCACAGATACGCAGTATTTT
NA | NA | TRBJ1-1 | TRBV18 | CASSPGRAKNTEAFF | TGTGCCAGCTCCCCCGGGAGGGCCAAGAACACTGAAGCTTTCTTT
NA | NA | TRBJ2-1 | TRBV24-1 | CATSDWNEQFF | TGTGCCACCAGTGACTGGAATGAGCAGTTCTTC
few | TRBD1 | TRBJ1-4 | TRBV7-3 | CASSTGTGGSEKLFF | TGTGCCAGCAGCACTGGGACAGGGGGCAGTGAAAAACTGTTTTTT
few | NA | TRBJ2-2 | TRBV29-1 | CSVEVGVTGTGELFF | TGCAGCGTTGAAGTGGGGGTGACAGGCACCGGGGAGCTGTTTTTT
few | NA | TRBJ2-1 | TRBV3-1 | CASRGSDNEQFF | TGTGCCAGCAGAGGATCTGACAATGAGCAGTTCTTC
many | TRBD2 | TRBJ2-1 | TRBV9 | CASSASNRGVNEQFF | TGTGCCAGCAGCGCCTCAAATCGGGGGGTCAATGAGCAGTTCTTC
NA | TRBD2 | TRBJ2-1 | TRBV6-5 | CASSSTSGVLFNEQFF | TGTGCCAGCAGTTCTACTAGCGGGGTTCTTTTTAATGAGCAGTTCTTC
NA | TRBD2 | TRBJ2-7 | TRBV9 | CASSVSGRASEQYF | TGTGCCAGCAGCGTCAGCGGGAGGGCTTCCGAGCAGTACTTC
once | NA | TRBJ1-5 | TRBV19 | CASSIQNGNQPQHF | TGTGCCAGTAGCATACAAAATGGCAATCAGCCCCAGCATTTT
few | TRBD2 | TRBJ2-3 | TRBV18 | CASSQGLGRADTQYF | TGTGCCAGCTCACAGGGACTAGGAAGAGCAGATACGCAGTATTTT
NA | NA | TRBJ2-6 | TRBV9 | CASSVEGHGANVLTF | TGTGCCAGCAGCGTAGAAGGCCACGGGGCCAACGTCCTGACTTTC
NA | TRBD1 | TRBJ2-2 | TRBV4-2 | CASSQDQAEWTGTGELFF | TGTGCCAGCAGCCAAGATCAGGCGGAGTGGACAGGGACCGGGGAGCTGTTTTTT
many | NA | TRBJ1-5 | TRBV20-1 | CSGVLKAGADQPQHF | TGCAGTGGGGTTCTCAAGGCAGGGGCTGATCAGCCCCAGCATTTT
many | NA | TRBJ1-1 | TRBV7-2 | CASREDMNTEAFF | TGTGCCAGCAGGGAGGACATGAACACTGAAGCTTTCTTT
few | NA | TRBJ2-7 | TRBV24-1 | CATSADKGEQYF | TGTGCCACCAGTGCGGACAAGGGCGAGCAGTACTTC
NA | NA | TRBJ2-7 | TRBV29-1 | CSVFPGTEISYEQYF | TGCAGCGTTTTCCCCGGGACGGAGATTTCCTACGAGCAGTACTTC
many | TRBD2 | TRBJ2-3 | TRBV20-1 | CSARDLAGGTDTQYF | TGCAGTGCTAGAGATCTAGCGGGGGGCACAGATACGCAGTATTTT
few | NA | TRBJ2-3 | TRBV11-2 | CASSSPMGSHTQYF | TGTGCCAGCAGCTCACCGATGGGTAGCCATACGCAGTATTTT
few | TRBD1 | TRBJ1-1 | TRBV11-2 | CASSAPGQGTTATFDTEAFF | TGTGCCAGCAGCGCACCGGGACAGGGCACGACCGCTACCTTTGACACTGAAGCTTTCTTT
few | NA | TRBJ2-5 | TRBV25-1 | CASRGGLQRETQYF | TGTGCCAGCCGTGGGGGACTCCAAAGGGAGACCCAGTACTTC
NA | TRBD1 | TRBJ2-7 | TRBV10-3 | CAISESTGAPNPEQYF | TGTGCCATCAGTGAGTCTACAGGGGCTCCTAACCCCGAGCAGTACTTC
NA | TRBD1 | TRBJ1-5 | TRBV9 | CASRGTGHQPQHF | TGTGCCAGCAGAGGGACAGGGCATCAGCCCCAGCATTTT
NA | TRBD1 | TRBJ2-1 | TRBV7-9 | CASSSRRDRGPYNEQFF | TGTGCCAGCAGCTCGCGCCGGGACAGGGGGCCCTACAATGAGCAGTTCTTC
NA | TRBD2 | TRBJ2-3 | TRBV10-3 | CAIGGSAGGFTDTQYF | TGTGCCATCGGCGGGTCAGCGGGGGGTTTCACAGATACGCAGTATTTT
few | TRBD1 | TRBJ1-4 | TRBV10-3 | CAISSQGGREKLFF | TGTGCCATCAGCTCTCAAGGGGGCAGGGAAAAACTGTTTTTT
few | NA | TRBJ2-2 | TRBV6-5 | CASSYSGGGELFF | TGTGCCAGCAGTTACTCCGGGGGCGGGGAGCTGTTTTTT
NA | TRBD1 | TRBJ1-5 | TRBV6-2/TRBV6-3 | CASSYSRTGGNQPQHF | TGTGCCAGCAGTTACTCGAGGACAGGGGGCAATCAGCCCCAGCATTTT
NA | NA | TRBJ1-1 | TRBV5-5 | CASSLGSGSGEAFF | TGTGCCAGCAGCTTGGGATCGGGTTCGGGTGAAGCTTTCTTT
few | NA | TRBJ1-1 | TRBV29-1 | CSGEGTWEGAFF | TGCAGCGGTGAAGGGACATGGGAGGGAGCTTTCTTT
NA | TRBD1 | TRBJ2-3 | TRBV10-3 | CAISERDRGLDTQYF | TGTGCCATCAGTGAACGGGACAGGGGGCTAGATACGCAGTATTTT
NA | NA | TRBJ2-3 | TRBV12-3/TRBV12-4 | CASIPTGSSTDTQYF | TGTGCCAGCATCCCAACGGGGTCTAGCACAGATACGCAGTATTTT
NA | NA | TRBJ2-2 | TRBV25-1 | CASSEEDTGELFF | TGTGCCAGCAGTGAAGAGGACACCGGGGAGCTGTTTTTT
NA | NA | TRBJ1-2 | TRBV12-3/TRBV12-4 | CASSLGGVSGYTF | TGTGCCAGCAGTTTAGGCGGAGTATCAGGCTACACCTTC
many | NA | TRBJ2-7 | TRBV7-9 | CASSFDGSEQYF | TGTGCCAGCAGCTTCGATGGGAGCGAGCAGTACTTC
few | NA | TRBJ1-4 | TRBV6-5 | CASTKTATVNEKLFF | TGTGCCAGCACCAAAACGGCCACCGTTAATGAAAAACTGTTTTTT
NA | NA | TRBJ1-1 | TRBV3-1 | CASSPSANTEAFF | TGTGCCAGCAGCCCTTCGGCGAACACTGAAGCTTTCTTT
NA | NA | TRBJ1-5 | TRBV28 | CASSLFQWGDNQPQHF | TGTGCCAGCAGTTTATTCCAATGGGGGGACAATCAGCCCCAGCATTTT
few | TRBD1 | TRBJ2-1 | TRBV5-1 | CASSLGGDSSYNEQFF | TGCGCCAGCAGCTTGGGAGGGGACAGCTCCTACAATGAGCAGTTCTTC
NA | NA | TRBJ2-7 | TRBV12-3/TRBV12-4 | CASSFWTDSYEQYF | TGTGCCAGCAGTTTCTGGACAGACTCCTACGAGCAGTACTTC
many | TRBD1 | TRBJ2-3 | TRBV5-1 | CASSRGQGEADTQYF | TGCGCCAGCAGTCGTGGACAGGGGGAGGCAGATACGCAGTATTTT
NA | NA | TRBJ2-5 | TRBV7-5 | CISVPEAFPLDSTWETQYF | NA
few | NA | TRBJ2-7 | TRBV6-1 | CASSEGPGLLSYEQYF | TGTGCCAGCAGTGAAGGACCGGGTCTCCTCTCCTACGAGCAGTACTTC
NA | TRBD1 | TRBJ1-1 | TRBV20-1 | CSAPDRYTEAFF | TGCAGTGCCCCGGACAGGTACACTGAAGCTTTCTTT
few | NA | TRBJ2-7 | TRBV27 | CASSFGGLHEQYF | TGTGCCAGCAGTTTCGGTGGGCTACACGAGCAGTACTTC
few | TRBD2 | TRBJ2-3 | TRBV7-2 | CASSRGLAVDTQYF | TGTGCCAGCAGCAGGGGACTAGCTGTGGATACGCAGTATTTT
few | NA | TRBJ2-7 | TRBV3-1 | CASSQGAGVNEQYF | TGTGCCAGCAGCCAAGGTGCAGGGGTGAACGAGCAGTACTTC
NA | NA | TRBJ2-7 | TRBV27 | CASGLGPTYEQYF | TGTGCCAGCGGTTTGGGCCCCACCTACGAGCAGTACTTC
NA | NA | TRBJ2-7 | TRBV6-5 | CASSYSSRGSPEQYF | TGTGCCAGCAGTTACTCGAGTCGGGGATCCCCCGAGCAGTACTTC